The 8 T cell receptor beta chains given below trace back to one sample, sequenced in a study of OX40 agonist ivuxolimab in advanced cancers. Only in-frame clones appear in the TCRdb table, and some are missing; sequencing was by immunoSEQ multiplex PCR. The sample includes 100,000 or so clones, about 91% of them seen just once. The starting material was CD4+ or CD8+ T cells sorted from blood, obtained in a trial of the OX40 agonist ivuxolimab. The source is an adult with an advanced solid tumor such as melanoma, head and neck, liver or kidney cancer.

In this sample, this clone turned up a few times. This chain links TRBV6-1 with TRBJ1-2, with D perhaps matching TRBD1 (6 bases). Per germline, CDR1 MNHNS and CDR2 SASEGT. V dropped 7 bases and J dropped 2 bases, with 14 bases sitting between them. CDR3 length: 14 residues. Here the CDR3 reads CASTPSRGNYGYTF. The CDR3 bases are TGTGCCAGCACCCCGTCGAGGGGGAACTATGGCTACACCTTC.

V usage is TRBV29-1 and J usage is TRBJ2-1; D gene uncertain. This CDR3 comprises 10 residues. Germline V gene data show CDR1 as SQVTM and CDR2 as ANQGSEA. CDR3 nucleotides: TGCGCGAGTACGGACAATGAGCAGTTCTTC. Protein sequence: CASTDNEQFF.

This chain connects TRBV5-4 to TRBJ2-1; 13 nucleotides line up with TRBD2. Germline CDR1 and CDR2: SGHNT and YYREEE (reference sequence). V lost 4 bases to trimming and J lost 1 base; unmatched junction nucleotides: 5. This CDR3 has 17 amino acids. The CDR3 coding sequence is TGTGCCAGCAGCGGAGGGACTAGCGGGGCTTCCTACAATGAGCAGTTCTTC. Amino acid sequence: CASSGGTSGASYNEQFF.

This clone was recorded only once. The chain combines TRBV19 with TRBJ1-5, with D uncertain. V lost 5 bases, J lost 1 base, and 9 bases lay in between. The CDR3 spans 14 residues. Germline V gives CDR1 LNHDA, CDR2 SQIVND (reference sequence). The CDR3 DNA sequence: TGTGCCAGTAGTCCCTTAAGAAGCAATCAGCCCCAGCATTTT. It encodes CASSPLRSNQPQHF.

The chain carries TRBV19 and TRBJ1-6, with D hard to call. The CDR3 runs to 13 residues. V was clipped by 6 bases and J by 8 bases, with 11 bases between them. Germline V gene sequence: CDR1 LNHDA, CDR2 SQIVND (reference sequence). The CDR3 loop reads CASRFLGDSPLHF. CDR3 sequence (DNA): TGTGCCAGTAGATTCCTGGGTGATTCACCCCTCCACTTT.

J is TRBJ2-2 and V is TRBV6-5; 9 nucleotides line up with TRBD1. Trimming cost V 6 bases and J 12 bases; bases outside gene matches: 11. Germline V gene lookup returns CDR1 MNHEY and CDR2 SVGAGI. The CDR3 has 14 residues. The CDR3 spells CASSNRGQSPQLFF. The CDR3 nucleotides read TGTGCCAGCAGCAACAGGGGGCAATCTCCCCAGCTGTTTTTT.

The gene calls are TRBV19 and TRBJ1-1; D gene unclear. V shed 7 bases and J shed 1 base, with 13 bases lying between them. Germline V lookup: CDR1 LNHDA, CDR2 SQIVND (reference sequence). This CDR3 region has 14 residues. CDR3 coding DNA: TGTGCCAGTAAGGTGGACGACTGGAACACTGAAGCTTTCTTT. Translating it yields CASKVDDWNTEAFF.

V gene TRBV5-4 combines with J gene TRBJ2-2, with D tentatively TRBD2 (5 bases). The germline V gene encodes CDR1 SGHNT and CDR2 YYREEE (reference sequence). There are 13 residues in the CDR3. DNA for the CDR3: TGTGCGCCCGGGGTCGCGAACACCGGGGAGCTGTTTTTT. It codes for CAPGVANTGELFF.